These 21 T cell receptor beta chains came from one sample sequenced in a study of shared clonotypes between healthy human individuals. Clones were sequenced by immunoSEQ multiplex PCR, and TCRdb holds only the in-frame ones, with some missing. This table holds millions of clones, around 94% found once. Sequenced sample: naive CD4+ T cells sorted from blood. Subset denoted: CD45RA+ positively selected. The source of these receptors is a man aged 18 to 29 in good health.

CDR3 sequence (DNA): TGTGCCAGCAGCAATAGCGGGAGGGCCGGGGTTGAGACCCAGTACTTC. Translated: CASSNSGRAGVETQYF. The rearrangement links TRBV2 to TRBJ2-5; 11 nucleotides agree with TRBD2. This CDR3 has 16 amino acids. Germline CDR1 and CDR2: SNHLY and FYNNEI. Trimming took 6 bases from V and 5 from J; bases not matched to a gene: 11. Combining the CDR3 with reference TRBV2 and TRBJ2-5 gives the whole variable domain EPEVTQTPSHQVTQMGQEVILRCVPISNHLYFYWYRQILGQKVEFLVSFYNNEISEKSEIFDDQFSVERPDGSNFTLKIRSTKLEDSAMYFCASSNSGRAGVETQYFGPGTRLLVL.

The V and J genes are TRBV30 and TRBJ2-3; 7 bases map to TRBD1. CDR3 length: 13 amino acids. Losses at the gene ends were 4 bases for V and 2 bases for J; bases not matched to a gene: 3. Germline V lookup: CDR1 GTSNPN, CDR2 SVGIG (reference sequence). CDR3 in amino acids: CAWNDRVTDTQYF. CDR3 coding DNA: TGTGCCTGGAATGACAGGGTCACAGATACGCAGTATTTT.

The chain couples TRBV6-1 to TRBJ2-4; 8 nucleotides line up with TRBD1. The CDR3 is 14 residues long. The J segment lost 9 bases and the V segment lost 5 bases, leaving 9 bases of the junction unmatched. Germline V gene lookup returns CDR1 MNHNS and CDR2 SASEGT. The DNA of the CDR3 is TGTGCCAGCAGTCTAACGACAGGGGCGACCATTCAGTACTTC. This translates into CASSLTTGATIQYF.

V and J are TRBV10-3 and TRBJ2-2; 8 nucleotides match TRBD2. CDR1 is ENHRY and CDR2 is SYGVKD in the germline V gene. The junction had 7 bases not matched to a gene; V was cut back by 7 bases and J by 6 bases. This CDR3 comprises 14 residues. The CDR3 sequence: CAIKGGGTAGELFF. DNA of the CDR3: TGTGCCATCAAGGGCGGGGGGACGGCCGGGGAGCTGTTTTTT.

The rearrangement links TRBV9 to TRBJ2-3; weak D call: TRBD2 (6 bases). The CDR3 consists of 15 residues. Germline assignment: CDR1 SGDLS and CDR2 YYNGEE. V lost 2 bases to trimming and J lost 4 bases, with 14 bases between them. The CDR3 protein is CASSVRVGGSDTQYF. CDR3 DNA: TGTGCCAGCAGCGTTCGAGTGGGGGGTTCAGATACGCAGTATTTT.

Here the CDR3 DNA reads TGTGCCAGCAGTTTTTACAGGGGAGCTAATGAAAAACTGTTTTTT. Translation gives CASSFYRGANEKLFF. The J gene is TRBJ1-4, the V gene TRBV28, with 7 bases aligning to TRBD1. The J segment lost 3 bases and the V segment lost 3 bases, leaving 4 bases of the junction unmatched. The germline CDR1 and CDR2 sequences are MDHEN and SYDVKM. The CDR3 covers 15 residues.

The V gene is TRBV5-1, the J gene TRBJ1-1; 7 positions match TRBD1. Per germline, CDR1 SGHRS and CDR2 YFSETQ. This CDR3 contains 15 residues. The V segment lost 3 bases and the J segment 1 base; nucleotides outside the gene matches: 6. CDR3 nucleotide sequence: TGCGCCAGCAGCTGGGCGGACAGGCCGAACACTGAAGCTTTCTTT. Protein sequence: CASSWADRPNTEAFF.

CDR3 DNA sequence: TGTGCCAGCGGGGATCTCTCCTACGAGCAGTACTTC. Amino acids: CASGDLSYEQYF. This sequence joins TRBV7-8 and TRBJ2-7, with D unresolved. The germline V gene has CDR1 SGHVS and CDR2 FQNEAQ. The CDR3 extends over 12 amino acids. Trimming pared 8 bases from V and 0 bases from J, leaving 8 bases between. Based on the CDR3 plus reference TRBV7-8 and TRBJ2-7, the full variable domain is GAGVSQSPRYKVAKRGQDVALRCDPISGHVSLFWYQQALGQGPEFLTYFQNEAQLDKSGLPSDRFFAERPEGSVSTLKIQRTQQEDSAVYLCASGDLSYEQYFGPGTRLTVT.

V gene TRBV15 combines with J gene TRBJ2-4; D remains unclear. Germline lookup yields CDR1 LNHNV and CDR2 YYDKDF (reference sequence). The CDR3 runs 17 residues. Trimming pared 0 bases from V and 0 bases from J, leaving 12 bases between. The CDR3 spells CATSRDQSLLAKNIQYF. DNA of the CDR3: TGTGCCACCAGCAGAGACCAGTCCTTGCTAGCCAAAAACATTCAGTACTTC.

The chain recombines TRBV7-8 with TRBJ1-6; D unresolved. Germline-derived CDR1 and CDR2 are SGHVS and FQNEAQ. The V end was cut by 4 bases, the J end by 6 bases, with 10 bases between. This CDR3 comprises 14 residues. CDR3 nucleotide sequence: TGTGCCAGCAGCTGGGAGGGTATTAATTCACCCCTCCACTTT. Encoded protein: CASSWEGINSPLHF.

The chain uses TRBV30 and TRBJ2-2, with 8 bases that match TRBD2. Germline CDR1 reads GTSNPN; CDR2 reads SVGIG (reference sequence). Germline trimming cut 3 bases from V and 4 bases from J; bases unmatched to any gene: 13. This CDR3 contains 17 residues. CDR3 nucleotides: TGTGCCTGGAGCTATCTCAGGACTAGCTTTGGCACCGGGGAGCTGTTTTTT. Amino acids: CAWSYLRTSFGTGELFF.

This sequence joins TRBV4-3 and TRBJ2-3; D remains ambiguous. CDR1 and CDR2 (germline): LGHNA, YSLEER. Trimming stripped 0 bases from V and 0 bases from J, with 7 bases between. The CDR3 has 15 amino acids. In DNA form, the CDR3 reads TGCGCCAGCAGCCAAGAACCCGCTAGCACAGATACGCAGTATTTT. Its protein is CASSQEPASTDTQYF.

In its sample, this clone was seen once. Other DNA sequences in the same sample also yield this CDR3. In nucleotides, the CDR3 is TGTGCCAGCAGCTTAGGTGTGAGCTCCTACGAGCAGTACTTC. It encodes CASSLGVSSYEQYF. The rearrangement joins TRBV7-9 to TRBJ2-7; D is uncertain. V was shortened by 1 base and J by 0 bases, with 7 bases between the two germline ends. CDR1 is SEHNR, CDR2 FQNEAQ, per germline (reference sequence). This CDR3 contains 14 residues.

This clone was seen just once. Other nucleotide sequences in the sample specify the same CDR3. V usage is TRBV25-1 and J usage is TRBJ2-7, with 9 bases that match TRBD2. CDR1 is MGHDK, CDR2 SYGVNS, per germline. This CDR3 comprises 13 residues. V trimming: 8 bases; J trimming: 1 base; junction bases outside the gene matches: 3. The CDR3 region is CASGLAGSYEQYF. CDR3 nucleotide sequence: TGTGCCAGCGGCCTAGCGGGGTCCTACGAGCAGTACTTC.

This chain connects TRBV5-6 to TRBJ2-7; tentatively, D is TRBD1 or TRBD2 (5 bases each). Germline V gene sequence: CDR1 SGHDT, CDR2 YYEEEE. The CDR3 is 18 amino acids. The V end lost 4 bases, the J end lost 5 bases, and 28 bases lay between the germline ends. The CDR3 here is CASSNTGTLPGGNDEQYF. The CDR3, as DNA: TGTGCCAGCAGCAACACCGGGACGCTACCCGGCGGTAACGACGAGCAGTACTTC.

This clone was observed a single time. This sequence joins TRBV4-1 and TRBJ2-1, with D possibly matching TRBD1 (7 bases). In germline, CDR1 is MGHRA, CDR2 YSYEKL. This CDR3 has 17 residues. The V gene lost 7 bases and the J gene lost 2 bases, with 21 bases spanning the gap. This CDR3 reads CASTQGGTTTPYNEQFF. DNA of the CDR3: TGCGCCAGCACCCAGGGGGGAACAACAACGCCCTACAATGAGCAGTTCTTC.

The rearrangement joins TRBV6-4 to TRBJ2-3; D remains ambiguous. The CDR3 spans 15 residues. The germline CDR1 and CDR2 sequences are MRHNA and SNTAGT. V lost 8 bases and J 0 bases, leaving 15 bases between the germline ends. The DNA of the CDR3 is TGTGCCAGCTCTTTGGACGTTAGAAGCACAGATACGCAGTATTTT. Encoded protein: CASSLDVRSTDTQYF.

This chain uses TRBV7-2 with TRBJ1-2; perhaps TRBD1 as D (6 bases). V was shortened by 0 bases and J by 8 bases, with 13 bases between the two germline ends. Germline CDR1 SGHTA, CDR2 FQGNSA. The CDR3 is 14 residues long. CDR3 sequence (DNA): TGTGCCAGCAGCTTAGCCCCTGGGGGCTGGGGCTACACCTTC. Its protein is CASSLAPGGWGYTF. The full variable domain, its missing parts supplied by reference TRBV7-2 and TRBJ1-2, is GAGVSQSPSNKVTEKGKDVELRCDPISGHTALYWYRQSLGQGLEFLIYFQGNSAPDKSGLPSDRFSAERTGGSVSTLTIQRTQQEDSAVYLCASSLAPGGWGYTFGSGTRLTVV.

The chain couples TRBV6-6 to TRBJ1-3; possibly TRBD1 for D (6 bases). Germline-derived CDR1 and CDR2 are MNHNY and SVGAGI (reference sequence). V was trimmed by 6 bases and J by 3 bases, leaving 18 bases between them. The CDR3 spans 16 residues. CDR3 bases: TGTGCCAGCAGAATCGGTGGCAGGGGTGATGGAAACACCATATATTTT. This sequence encodes CASRIGGRGDGNTIYF.

The CDR3 here is CASSSSGANIQYF. The CDR3 nucleotides are TGTGCCAGCAGCTCGTCCGGGGCAAACATTCAGTACTTC. The V and J genes are TRBV5-8 and TRBJ2-4; D may match TRBD1 or TRBD2 (5 bases each). Trimming left V 3 bases short and J 6 bases short, with 10 bases between. Germline values: CDR1 SGHTS, CDR2 YDEGEE. The CDR3 consists of 13 residues.

This chain links TRBV19 with TRBJ2-3; the D call may be TRBD1 or TRBD2 (5 bases each). The CDR3 has 14 amino acids. Germline V gives CDR1 LNHDA, CDR2 SQIVND (reference sequence). V lost 3 bases, J lost 0 bases, and 7 bases lay in between. CDR3: CASSMGPSTDTQYF. The CDR3 DNA reads TGTGCCAGTAGTATGGGACCTAGCACAGATACGCAGTATTTT.